This T cell receptor beta chain was retrieved from a study of blood T cell repertoires in COVID-19. Study in general: Acute and convalescent COVID-19 samples came from the United States, Italy and Spain. The analysed material was cDNA or gDNA that came from T cells, B-cell-depleted T cells, or PBMCs.

Trimming took 1 base from V and 2 from J; bases not matched to a gene: 6. This CDR3 is 15 amino acids long. The germline CDR1 and CDR2 sequences are SGHRS and YFSETQ. As processed by the authors: Using reference gene primer amplification, nucleated cell counts were estimated. TCRdb keeps only in-frame clones here, not all; method: immunoSEQ multiplex PCR. V and J calls and clone size follow that table, whereas D and trimming were derived from the DNA. The table shows about 130,000 clones, with about 79% occurring only once. This clonotype was obtained from a woman aged 45-60 years with acute or convalescent COVID-19. V gene TRBV5-1 combines with J gene TRBJ2-7; 7 nucleotides agree with TRBD2. The specimen sequenced was peripheral blood. As DNA, the CDR3 is TGCGCCAGCAGCTTGAACACGGGGGGAACCTACGAGCAGTACTTC. The encoded protein is CASSLNTGGTYEQYF.